This T cell receptor beta chain appears in the sequencing data of a study of T cell responses to AZD1222 COVID-19 vaccine. The study, taken as a whole, reports: Donors were mostly white British, more females; clonal diversity possibly underestimated. Regions 160-218 and 743-854 dominated among vaccine-associated CD4 TCRs spanning spike. Recipients of two AZD1222 doses showed rising Spike-specific TCR breadth and depth.

Trimming shortened V by 3 bases and J by 0 bases, and 10 bases separated the two germline ends. Per germline, CDR1 SGHTA and CDR2 FQGNSA. This CDR3 region has 15 residues. Some clones are missing from TCRdb's copy, which holds only in-frame ones; the method was immunoSEQ multiplex PCR. The table includes around 170,000 clones, about nine tenths detected once. Note on this clone: Its antigen is currently unknown.

The chain recombines TRBV7-2 with TRBJ2-3; no reliable D call. This clonotype was sampled from an adult in good health. The sequencing here drew on peripheral blood, taken on day 0 of AZD1222 vaccination. Here the CDR3 DNA reads TGTGCCAGCAGCTTGGGCGGATTAAGCACAGATACGCAGTATTTT. Translation: CASSLGGLSTDTQYF. The full variable domain, its missing parts supplied by reference TRBV7-2 and TRBJ2-3, is GAGVSQSPSNKVTEKGKDVELRCDPISGHTALYWYRQSLGQGLEFLIYFQGNSAPDKSGLPSDRFSAERTGGSVSTLTIQRTQQEDSAVYLCASSLGGLSTDTQYFGPGTRLTVL.